This TCR beta chain derives from a study of T-cell memory formation after mild COVID-19. General study findings and limits: Mostly located in CM and EM were contracting CD4+ clones, with contracting CD8+ clones located in EMRA.

To note about this clonotype: What it binds is unknown.

5'RACE with constant-segment primers built TCRalpha and TCRbeta cDNA libraries with UMIs. A single record per CDR3 protein comes from TCRdb applying MiXCR to the 5' RACE reads. The table shows hundreds of thousands of distinct CDR3 sequences, with approximately 15% occurring only once. With 2 bases removed from V and 4 bases from J, the gap between germline ends came to 18 bases. The CDR3 consists of 16 residues. The TCR originated in a man between 18 and 35 years old who had mild COVID-19 (a few samples of this study predate the infection). Cell type and time point are not known. Sequenced sample: PBMCs or a T cell subset sorted from them (not recorded which). V and J are TRBV23-1 and TRBJ2-7; maybe TRBD1 (5 bases). TRBV23-1 is treated as an ORF (open reading frame) with a function not yet certain. CDR3 sequence: CASSQLDSREHYEQYV. The DNA of the CDR3 is TGCGCCAGCAGTCAACTTGACAGCAGGGAACATTACGAGCAGTACGTC.